This entry features one TCR beta chain sequence. There is no known antigen for this receptor. Base-call qualities are not available, and no considerably larger clone is one nucleotide away. Cut back by 7 bases and 2 bases, the V and J ends lie 12 bases apart. The CDR1 and CDR2 encoded by the germline V gene are SNHLY and FYNNEI. The CDR3 holds 14 amino acids from the cysteine to the phenylalanine. Just CDR3 DNA is preserved here, 42 bases in frame from base 1. This record comes from a study of beta chain features in type 1 diabetes (dated by TCRdb to between 2018 and 2020). Notes on the research overall: No differences in mean age, gender distribution, total cell number or subset yield were found between patients and healthy donors. A total of roughly 98,000,000 sorted cells were examined across all samples, and a strong correlation was observed between cell number per subset and RNA yield. The study compared the TCRB repertoires of sorted circulating CD4+ T cell subsets in recently diagnosed type 1 diabetes patients with those in matched healthy donors. Whereas all 28 donors provided naive and central memory subsets, regulatory and stem cell-like memory subsets were isolated from just 8 patients and roughly 8 healthy donors. Overall results and qualifications from the work: Because cDNA was sequenced instead of genomic DNA, activated cells with high expression could be over-represented, although the groups did not differ in activation or CD3 levels. Fewer insertions and more nucleotide deletions at VDJ recombination sites were observed in patients with type 1 diabetes, implying thymic rearrangement abnormalities. HLA sub-analyses involved small numbers of individuals, so any influence of HLA type on TCRB rearrangement remained unresolved. Type 1 diabetes patients showed a moderate but significant shortening of TCRB CDR3 length in all four CD4+ subsets. PCR might favor shorter templates, but patient and control samples were amplified and corrected together, so any skew would affect both groups equally. Naive, central memory and regulatory TCRB repertoires appeared to be more alike among patients than among healthy donors.

All of the isolated RNA was reverse transcribed with the High Capacity cDNA Reverse Transcription Kit, so expressed TCRB transcripts were sequenced. Naive, central memory and regulatory T cell samples underwent deep immunoSEQ sequencing, averaging roughly 3.5 million total reads per sample. Sorted cells were lysed in RLT buffer, and RNA was extracted using DNase-treated RNeasy Micro or Mini kits according to cell number. To prevent cross-contamination, each cell subset was processed individually, whereas patient and healthy donor samples were processed jointly. Using the immunoSEQ multiplex PCR, TCRB sequences were amplified from cDNA into 87-bp fragments spanning the CDR3 region. Sequencing of the amplicons was done on the Illumina HiSeq platform. The paper's data handling went like this. Synthetic template baselines were used to correct PCR bias computationally, reads within Hamming distance 2 were collapsed, and singletons that could not be merged were discarded. Reads were aligned to IMGT to assign V, D and J genes, CDR3 length, and insertions or deletions at six rearrangement sites. Within each subset, clonotype counts were normalized to the number of sorted cells before true diversity and Gini coefficients were calculated with the tcR R package. The overlap coefficient, calculated on TCRB nucleotide sequences, was used to measure repertoire sharing. As a proxy for the pre-selection repertoire, out-of-frame TCRB sequences from naive cells were analyzed. As stored in TCRdb, this immuneACCESS dataset retains in-frame rearrangements with V and J assigned. A fraction of the clones does not appear; measured against another copy, unresolved V genes explain less than half of the discrepancy, and the remainder lacks a known reason. That table is the source of V, J and clone size, and D and trimming were worked out from the DNA. The sample table records fewer than 300,000 clones; about a fifth of these occur just once. The top ten hold about 0.028% of the sample.

A single peripheral blood draw of around 100 mL on average was collected from each donor into heparinised tubes. A BD FACSAria II was used to sort naive, central memory, regulatory and stem cell-like memory CD4+ T cells with a panel that included CD45RO, CCR7, CD25, CD127, CD95 and CD27. All sorted populations exceeded 95% purity. Right away, PBMCs were isolated by Lymphoprep density gradient centrifugation and were stained directly, with no culture step. To minimize batch effects, samples were stained and sorted in pairs, one healthy donor with one patient per experiment. The sample consisted of naive CD4+ T cells from blood. The cell subset or site label corresponds to: true naive CD4+ T cells. The source of this sequence is a woman aged 40 to 50 with type 1 diabetes. The chain couples TRBV2 to TRBJ1-5, with a tentative D gene TRBD1 over 5 matching bases. Read as DNA, the sequence is TGTGCCAGCAAGGGCCTAGGGGGCAATCAGCCCCAGCATTTT. The resulting protein is CASKGLGGNQPQHF.